The present TCR beta chain was sequenced within a study of blood T cell repertoires in COVID-19. Study in general: Whether acute or convalescent, the COVID-19 samples came from the United States, Italy and Spain. In each case, the material was cDNA or gDNA derived from T cells, B-cell-depleted T cells, or PBMCs.

Germline CDR1 and CDR2: LGHDT and YNNKEL (reference sequence). Trimming took off 1 base at V and 0 bases at J, with 13 bases between the two ends. The CDR3 length is 17 residues. Data came from immunoSEQ multiplex PCR; TCRdb stores just in-frame clones and leaves some out. The sample has under 300,000 clones, around nine tenths seen once. V and J are TRBV3-1 (or the pseudogene TRBV3-2) and TRBJ2-1; D unclear. Source material: peripheral blood. This TCR was sampled from a man between 45 and 60 years old with acute or convalescent COVID-19. The chain's CDR3 is CASSQVHSLGSYNEQFF. CDR3 DNA: TGTGCCAGCAGCCAAGTGCACAGCCTTGGCTCCTACAATGAGCAGTTCTTC.